The rows below give T cell receptor beta chains drawn from one sample of a study of OX40 agonist ivuxolimab in advanced cancers. Produced via immunoSEQ multiplex PCR; TCRdb's table is partial and in-frame only. The sample contains tens of thousands of clones, 90% of which appear only once. The sequencing used CD4+ or CD8+ T cells sorted from blood, collected in a trial of the OX40 agonist ivuxolimab. These receptor sequences come from an adult with an advanced solid tumor such as melanoma, head and neck, liver or kidney cancer. Each CDR3 is given with its conserved first and last residue. A D gene is named only where the DNA matches it firmly. Only part of the rows carry a size: once, few, many, or a class if the clone is expanded.

CAKGRTSGLYEQYF TGTGCCAAAGGGCGGACTAGCGGCCTTTACGAGCAGTACTTC TRBJ2-7 TRBV2 . TRBD2
CASSIYNEQFF TGTGCCAGCAGCATTTACAATGAGCAGTTCTTC TRBJ2-1 TRBV9 few .
CASGASGSFSSYNEQFF TGTGCCAGTGGGGCTAGCGGGAGCTTCAGCTCCTACAATGAGCAGTTCTTC TRBJ2-1 TRBV2 once TRBD2
CAISESGRTGGRTSGSPYEQYF TGTGCCATCAGTGAGTCCGGTAGGACGGGGGGACGGACTAGCGGGAGTCCCTACGAGCAGTACTTC TRBJ2-7 TRBV10-3 once TRBD2
CASSVGAGSGTEAFF TGTGCCAGCAGCGTAGGGGCAGGAAGTGGAACTGAAGCTTTCTTT TRBJ1-1 TRBV9 few .
CASSSRHYDEQFF TGTGCCAGCAGCTCCCGCCATTACGATGAGCAGTTCTTC TRBJ2-1 TRBV7-7 . .
CASSQDLGLGLQETQYF TGTGCCAGCAGCCAAGATCTTGGCCTGGGGTTACAAGAGACCCAGTACTTC TRBJ2-5 TRBV14 . .
CASSQDGTGGPPYNEQFF TGCGCCAGCAGCCAAGATGGGACGGGAGGGCCGCCCTACAATGAGCAGTTCTTC TRBJ2-1 TRBV4-3 . TRBD2
CASSQGFLYEQYF TGCGCCAGCAGCCAGGGTTTCCTCTACGAGCAGTACTTC TRBJ2-7 TRBV4-1 . .
CASSEIQGYEQYF TGTGCCAGCAGTGAAATACAGGGCTACGAGCAGTACTTC TRBJ2-7 TRBV2 . .
CASSEAPLYEQYF TGTGCCAGCAGTGAAGCACCCCTCTACGAGCAGTACTTC TRBJ2-7 TRBV2 . .
CASSLAWISGTGEQYF TGTGCCAGCAGCTTGGCCTGGATTAGCGGGACAGGCGAGCAGTACTTC TRBJ2-7 TRBV4-2 . .
CASSSPSIIHNEQFF TGTGCCAGTAGTTCCCCTAGCATAATACACAATGAGCAGTTCTTC TRBJ2-1 TRBV19 once .
CASSRTGTRYTEAFF TGTGCCAGCAGCCGGACCGGGACACGATACACTGAAGCTTTCTTT TRBJ1-1 TRBV6-5 . .
CASSQDAGVHLEQYF TGCGCCAGCAGCCAAGATGCGGGAGTCCACCTGGAGCAGTACTTC TRBJ2-7 TRBV4-3 once TRBD2
CASSQEGGLLAKNIQYF TGCGCCAGCAGCCAGGAGGGGGGATTATTAGCCAAAAACATTCAGTACTTC TRBJ2-4 TRBV4-3 . .
CASSATVSRNTEAFF TGCGCCAGCAGCGCCACCGTGTCAAGAAACACTGAAGCTTTCTTT TRBJ1-1 TRBV4-1 . .
CASSPGGGQPQHF TGTGCCAGCAGCCCGGGGGGAGGGCAGCCCCAGCATTTT TRBJ1-5 TRBV28 . .
CASSSPGQGAHEQFF TGTGCCAGCAGCTCACCGGGACAGGGGGCCCATGAGCAGTTCTTC TRBJ2-1 TRBV13 . TRBD1
CASSVGDTDTQYF TGTGCCAGCAGCGTAGGGGACACAGATACGCAGTATTTT TRBJ2-3 TRBV9 . .
CASSEGNSYNEQFF TGCGCCAGCAGTGAGGGGAACTCCTACAATGAGCAGTTCTTC TRBJ2-1 TRBV10-1 . .
CATRELAGVNEQFF TGTGCCACTCGAGAGCTAGCGGGAGTCAATGAGCAGTTCTTC TRBJ2-1 TRBV7-8 . TRBD2